This TCR beta chain was sequenced in a study of Ad26.COV2.S vaccination and SARS-CoV-2 variants. Study summary: It was the COV1001 Ad26.COV2.S trial arm that included the donor. Regarding the study as a whole: Breadth and depth estimates from TCRs may understate total T cell responses.

Germline V CDR1 and CDR2: SEHNR, FQNEAQ (reference sequence). With 4 bases removed from V and 4 bases from J, the gap between germline ends came to 12 bases. This CDR3 region has 14 residues. Treatment noted: about 20 received Ad26.COV2.S at low or high dose, single or two shots; 5 received placebo; per-sample allocation not given. Samples were taken on day 63 after the first vaccine or placebo injection. Generated by immunoSEQ multiplex PCR, the TCRdb table keeps only in-frame clones and is missing some. The sample includes about 370,000 clones, less than 90% of them seen just once. Details on this clone: Its antigen remains unknown.

This material consisted of peripheral blood, taken in a trial of Ad26.COV2.S vaccine versus placebo. The receptor was isolated from a person aged 18-65 years who received the Ad26.COV2.S COVID-19 vaccine or a placebo. This chain joins TRBV7-9 and TRBJ2-3, with D possibly matching TRBD1 (6 bases). CDR3 bases: TGTGCCAGCAGCTCGACAGGACAGCCAGATACGCAGTATTTT. Its protein is CASSSTGQPDTQYF.